One sample yielded the 14 T cell receptor beta chains listed below, sequenced in a study of T-cell reconstitution after alpha-beta-depleted transplantation in children. Library preparation (for TCRbeta) was performed with unique molecular identifiers. TCRdb analysed the PCR reads with MiXCR anew, one entry per CDR3 protein. The data contain about a million distinct CDR3 sequences, roughly 31% of them seen just once; the ten biggest clones take up roughly 28%. The source was PBMCs, mostly from graft donor cells, collected 360 days after TCRalphabeta/CD19-depleted stem cell transplant. The receptor source for this set is a boy under three years old who had a stem cell transplant for SCID, so the T cells may come from the graft donor.

The V and J genes are TRBV12-3 or TRBV12-4 and TRBJ1-4; D is possibly TRBD1 (5 bases). The CDR3 spans 15 residues. V was shortened by 4 bases and J by 3 bases, with 12 bases between the two germline ends. The CDR3 sequence is CASSSRGGSNEKLFF. CDR3 bases: TGTGCCAGCAGTTCTCGCGGGGGTTCTAATGAAAAACTGTTTTTT.

This clonotype was recorded a few times. V is TRBV12-3 or TRBV12-4 and J is TRBJ2-1, with D perhaps TRBD1 or TRBD2 (7 bases each). Between the trimmed V and J ends, which lost 5 bases and 11 bases, there was a span of 19 bases. The CDR3 runs 14 residues. The CDR3 loop is CASSRGGRQGQQFF. The CDR3 DNA reads TGTGCCAGCAGTAGGGGGGGGCGACAGGGTCAGCAGTTCTTC.

This rearrangement joins TRBV5-1 to TRBJ1-4; 8 bases are a match to TRBD1. Trimming removed 2 bases from V and 7 bases from J; junction bases left unmatched: 10. This CDR3 contains 16 residues. The V gene's germline CDR1 is SGHRS and CDR2 YFSETQ. CDR3 region: CASSFGTGPRGEKLFF. Written as DNA, the CDR3 is TGCGCCAGCAGCTTCGGGACAGGCCCCCGGGGTGAAAAACTGTTTTTT.

The rearrangement uses TRBV7-9 and TRBJ2-7, with 7 bases aligning to TRBD1. With V trimmed by 10 bases and J by 0 bases, 12 bases remained unmatched. Germline CDR1 SEHNR, CDR2 FQNEAQ (reference sequence). The CDR3 totals 15 residues. DNA for the CDR3: TGTGCCACCACCAAGATGACAGGGATCTCCTACGAGCAGTACTTC. Translating it yields CATTKMTGISYEQYF. The full variable domain, its missing parts supplied by reference TRBV7-9 and TRBJ2-7, is DTGVSQNPRHKITKRGQNVTFRCDPISEHNRLYWYRQTLGQGPEFLTYFQNEAQLEKSRLLSDRFSAERPKGSFSTLEIQRTEQGDSAMYLCATTKMTGISYEQYFGPGTRLTVT.

The V call is TRBV20-1, the J call TRBJ2-3; 10 bases are shared with TRBD2. This CDR3 comprises 14 residues. V shed 3 bases, J shed 6 bases, and the junction held 6 bases outside the gene matches. Per the germline V gene, CDR1 is DFQATT and CDR2 is SNEGSKA (reference sequence). The CDR3 reads CSARMGLASDTQYF. CDR3 DNA: TGCAGTGCTAGGATGGGACTAGCGTCGGATACGCAGTATTTT.

The genes are TRBV4-2 and TRBJ2-7; no reliable D call. The V gene lost 0 bases and the J gene lost 4 bases, with 7 bases spanning the gap. The CDR3 contains 13 residues. The V gene's germline CDR1 is LGHNA and CDR2 YNFKEQ. The CDR3 bases are TGTGCCAGCAGCCAAGAGGTGTGGTACGAGCAGTACTTC. It yields the protein CASSQEVWYEQYF.

This clonotype has a count of ten or more. The chain uses TRBV5-1 and TRBJ2-3; D could derive from TRBD1 or TRBD2 (5 bases each). The CDR3 has 15 residues. Trimming cost V 0 bases and J 2 bases, with 10 bases left between them. Germline V CDR1 and CDR2: SGHRS, YFSETQ. The CDR3 DNA reads TGCGCCAGCAGCTTGGAAGGGACGAACACAGATACGCAGTATTTT. Amino acid sequence: CASSLEGTNTDTQYF.

V gene TRBV24-1 combines with J gene TRBJ2-2, with TRBD1 matching over 9 bases. The CDR3 extends over 15 amino acids. V shed 9 bases, J shed 2 bases, and the junction held 6 bases outside the gene matches. Germline V lookup: CDR1 KGHDR, CDR2 SFDVKD. CDR3 loop: CATASGQGNTGELFF. CDR3 DNA: TGTGCCACCGCCTCGGGACAGGGCAACACCGGGGAGCTGTTTTTT.

There are a few counts of this clonotype. The gene calls are TRBV6-2 or TRBV6-3 and TRBJ1-6, with a possible D match to TRBD1 (5 bases). CDR1 and CDR2 from the germline V gene are MNHEY and SVGEGT. This CDR3 region has 15 residues. V was clipped by 7 bases and J by 8 bases, with 18 bases between them. The CDR3 protein is CASTTGDSPYSPLHF. In DNA, the CDR3 is TGTGCCAGCACCACGGGGGACTCGCCCTATTCACCCCTCCACTTT.

This clonotype has only a few counts. The chain has TRBV12-3 or TRBV12-4 and TRBJ2-1; TRBD2 matches at 15 bases. With 6 bases clipped from V and 7 bases from J, the junction kept 4 bases outside the gene matches. CDR3 length: 15 residues. CDR3 loop: CASSKGLAGGNEQFF. The CDR3 nucleotides are TGTGCCAGCAGCAAGGGACTAGCGGGGGGAAATGAGCAGTTCTTC.

This clonotype has ten or more counts. V gene TRBV28 combines with J gene TRBJ1-1; D gene unclear. This CDR3 is built from 15 residues. CDR1 MDHEN and CDR2 SYDVKM come from the germline V gene. V lost 1 base to trimming and J lost 4 bases, with 13 bases between them. CDR3 nucleotides: TGTGCCAGCAGTTTATTAGGTCTGTCGGGCACTGAAGCTTTCTTT. Its translation is CASSLLGLSGTEAFF.

The chain recombines TRBV18 with TRBJ2-3, with TRBD1 matching 7 bases. This CDR3 region has 15 residues. J gave up 3 bases and V 8 bases, and 11 bases lay outside the gene matches. Germline V gene sequence: CDR1 KGHSH, CDR2 LQKENI. Here the CDR3 DNA reads TGTGCCAGCCAAGGGGCACAGGGGAAAACAGATACGCAGTATTTT. Its translation: CASQGAQGKTDTQYF. The complete variable domain, with remaining parts taken from reference TRBV18 and TRBJ2-3, reads NAGVMQNPRHLVRRRGQEARLRCSPMKGHSHVYWYRQLPEEGLKFMVYLQKENIIDESGMPKERFSAEFPKEGPSILRIQQVVRGDSAAYFCASQGAQGKTDTQYFGPGTRLTVL.

The J gene is TRBJ2-3, the V gene TRBV9; D is ambiguous. The germline V and J ends were trimmed by 0 bases and 0 bases, with 17 bases remaining between them. The CDR3 extends over 18 amino acids. Germline values: CDR1 SGDLS, CDR2 YYNGEE. The CDR3 nucleotides are TGTGCCAGCAGCGTAGAATCTGGGCAGGCCCCTAGCACAGATACGCAGTATTTT. Protein sequence: CASSVESGQAPSTDTQYF.

This clonotype was detected ten times or more. V and J are TRBV5-8 and TRBJ2-1; 16 positions agree with TRBD2. This CDR3 is built from 19 residues. The junction had 6 bases not matched to a gene; V was cut back by 2 bases and J by 1 base. Germline V CDR1 and CDR2: SGHTS, YDEGEE. The CDR3 sequence is CASSFRGLAGGPSYNEQFF. DNA of the CDR3: TGTGCCAGCAGCTTTAGGGGACTAGCGGGGGGGCCGTCCTACAATGAGCAGTTCTTC.